The source of this T cell receptor (beta chain) is a study of T cells after yellow fever vaccination. This clonotype was picked up many times. MiXCR was run by TCRdb on the 5' RACE reads, yielding one entry per CDR3 protein. The table includes 300,000 or so distinct CDR3 sequences, 6.8% detected once. This CDR3 has 12 amino acids. Germline-derived CDR1 and CDR2 are SGHDT and YYEEEE. V shed 4 bases and J shed 0 bases, with 5 bases lying between them. The rearrangement links TRBV5-6 to TRBJ2-7; D is undetermined. The sequencing used PBMCs, collected about 41 days after the first yellow fever vaccination. This TCR was sampled from a man aged 18-30 years who received the YFV17D yellow fever vaccine. Here the CDR3 reads CASSTSSYEQYV. DNA for the CDR3: TGTGCCAGCAGCACGAGCTCCTACGAGCAGTACGTC.